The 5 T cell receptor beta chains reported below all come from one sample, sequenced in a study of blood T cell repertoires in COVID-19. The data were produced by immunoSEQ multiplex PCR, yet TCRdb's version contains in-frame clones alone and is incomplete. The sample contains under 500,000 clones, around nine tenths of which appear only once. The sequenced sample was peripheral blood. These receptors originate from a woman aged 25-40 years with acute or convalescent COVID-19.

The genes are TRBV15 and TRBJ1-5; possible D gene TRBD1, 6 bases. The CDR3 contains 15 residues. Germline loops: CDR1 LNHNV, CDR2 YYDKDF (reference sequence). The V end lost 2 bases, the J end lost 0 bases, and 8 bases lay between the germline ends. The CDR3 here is CATSRQGNSNQPQHF. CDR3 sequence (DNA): TGTGCCACCAGCAGACAGGGGAATAGCAATCAGCCCCAGCATTTT. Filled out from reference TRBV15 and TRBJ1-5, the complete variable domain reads DAMVIQNPRYQVTQFGKPVTLSCSQTLNHNVMYWYQQKSSQAPKLLFHYYDKDFNNEADTPDNFQSRRPNTSFCFLDIRSPGLGDTAMYLCATSRQGNSNQPQHFGDGTRLSIL.

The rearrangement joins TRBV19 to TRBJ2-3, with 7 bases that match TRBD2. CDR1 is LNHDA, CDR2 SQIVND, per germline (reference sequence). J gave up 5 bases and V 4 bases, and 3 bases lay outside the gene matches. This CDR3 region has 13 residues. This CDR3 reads CASSRTREDTQYF. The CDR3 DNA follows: TGTGCCAGTAGTAGGACTAGGGAAGATACGCAGTATTTT.

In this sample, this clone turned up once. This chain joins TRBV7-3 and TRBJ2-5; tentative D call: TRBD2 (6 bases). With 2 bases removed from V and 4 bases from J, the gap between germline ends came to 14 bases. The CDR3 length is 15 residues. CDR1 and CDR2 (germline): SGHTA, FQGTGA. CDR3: CASSLGVGRIETQYF. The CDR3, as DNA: TGTGCCAGCAGCTTAGGTGTAGGGAGGATAGAGACCCAGTACTTC.

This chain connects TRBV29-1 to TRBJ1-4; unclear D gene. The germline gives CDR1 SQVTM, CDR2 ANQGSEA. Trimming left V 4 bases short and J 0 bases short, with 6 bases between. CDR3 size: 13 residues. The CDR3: CSVVTATNEKLFF. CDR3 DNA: TGCAGCGTTGTCACAGCAACTAATGAAAAACTGTTTTTT.

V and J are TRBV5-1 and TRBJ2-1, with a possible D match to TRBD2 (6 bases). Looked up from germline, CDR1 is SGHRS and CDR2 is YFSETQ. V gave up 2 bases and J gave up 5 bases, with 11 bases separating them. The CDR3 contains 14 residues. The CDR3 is CASSFGGNNNEQFF. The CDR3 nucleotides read TGCGCCAGCAGCTTCGGCGGGAACAACAATGAGCAGTTCTTC.